This record covers a single T cell receptor beta chain. J gave up 5 bases and V 0 bases, and 6 bases lay outside the gene matches. In germline, CDR1 is MGHRA, CDR2 YSYEKL. This CDR3 has 16 amino acids. Into CD45RA+ naive and CD45RA-negative memory subsets, the CD4+ cells were split. This entry belongs to a study of shared clonotypes between healthy human individuals. In the study overall: Per donor, CD8 memory used one plate, CD8 naive used two, CD4 memory used three and CD4 naive used three.

The authors split each subset's genomic DNA evenly across several immunoSEQ plates. The data were produced by immunoSEQ multiplex PCR, yet TCRdb's version contains in-frame clones alone and is incomplete. The data show over a million clones, with roughly 80% seen just once and 1.4% to 1.5% held by the top ten. Sequencing input: memory CD4+ T cells sorted from blood. Noted subset: CD45RA-negative fraction. This TCR derives from a man between 18 and 29 years old in good health. This chain joins TRBV4-1 and TRBJ2-2, with 7 bases matching TRBD1. CDR3 in amino acids: CASSQDPDRETGELFF. The DNA of the CDR3 is TGCGCCAGCAGCCAAGATCCCGACAGGGAAACCGGGGAGCTGTTTTTT.